The 21 T cell receptor beta chains in this list originate from one sample, sequenced in a study of cytomegalovirus exposure and HLA in healthy donors (dated 2017 in TCRdb). Libraries were built with the immunoSEQ multiplex PCR assay. The multiplex PCR relied on a mix of 60 forward primers for TCR Vbeta segments and 13 reverse primers for TCR Jbeta segments. TCRdb obtained this table from immuneACCESS and retained in-frame rearrangements with V and J assigned. These tables miss some clones; where compared with another copy, unresolved V genes account for less than half of the shortfall, and the remainder is unexplained. The sample yields under 250,000 clones; 60% to 80% were counted once. Approximately 1.8% of the sample belongs to the ten largest clones. Sequenced: PBMCs. These receptor sequences come from a male donor in good health and CMV-seronegative.

This clone has a handful of counts. This chain links TRBV15 with TRBJ2-7; D is perhaps TRBD2 (6 bases). The germline CDR1 and CDR2 sequences are LNHNV and YYDKDF (reference sequence). V lost 2 bases, J lost 0 bases, and 14 bases lay in between. The CDR3 totals 16 residues. The CDR3 region is CATSRHWGTDSYEQYF. The CDR3 nucleotides read TGTGCCACCAGCAGACATTGGGGGACTGACTCCTACGAGCAGTACTTC.

V usage is TRBV28 and J usage is TRBJ1-4; 8 bases align to TRBD1. V shed 7 bases and J 8 bases; nucleotides not matched to a gene: 9. In germline, CDR1 is MDHEN, CDR2 SYDVKM. This CDR3 comprises 14 residues. CDR3 DNA: TGTGCCAGCATCACGACAGGGGAAGGGGAAAAACTGTTTTTT. It yields the protein CASITTGEGEKLFF.

This chain joins TRBV12-1 and TRBJ1-1. TRBV12-1 is shown as a pseudogene. The CDR3 has 15 amino acids. The CDR3 coding sequence is TGTGCCAGCAGCTTTGGAGGCACCATGAACACTGAAGCTTTCTTT. As protein: CASSFGGTMNTEAFF.

The V gene is TRBV7-2, the J gene TRBJ1-1; D possibly corresponds to TRBD1 (5 bases). The length of the CDR3 is 15 residues. CDR1 and CDR2 from the germline V gene are SGHTA and FQGNSA. Trimming shortened V by 1 base and J by 7 bases, and 16 bases separated the two germline ends. CDR3 sequence reads: CASSLEAAAGLEAFF. The CDR3 DNA reads TGTGCCAGCAGCTTAGAGGCAGCGGCGGGACTTGAAGCTTTCTTT.

About this clone itself: At one end the junction does not follow the germline gene, possibly because of a read error. Additional DNA sequences in this sample encode the identical CDR3. This chain joins TRBV2 and TRBJ1-1; D not certain. Per germline, CDR1 SNHLY and CDR2 FYNNEI. This CDR3 spans 10 amino acids. The CDR3, as DNA: TGTGCCAGCAGAGGAGGTGAAGCCTTCTTT. Translating gives CASRGGEAFF.

This chain uses TRBV19 with TRBJ1-2; TRBD1 might be the D (6 bases). Trimming stripped 7 bases from V and 5 bases from J, with 20 bases between. From germline, CDR1 is LNHDA and CDR2 SQIVND (reference sequence). The CDR3 loop spans 15 amino acids. The CDR3 loop is CASNPGGGLWYGYTF. CDR3 bases: TGTGCCAGTAACCCGGGAGGGGGTTTATGGTATGGCTACACCTTC.

A few counts support this clone. The chain employs TRBV4-3 and TRBJ2-7; 8 nucleotides match TRBD2. Germline loops: CDR1 LGHNA, CDR2 YSLEER. V was clipped by 0 bases and J by 4 bases; unmatched bases: 11. The length of the CDR3 is 17 residues. The CDR3, as DNA: TGCGCCAGCAGCCAAGAATTTAGCGGGGCAAACCCTTACGAGCAGTACTTC. The encoded protein is CASSQEFSGANPYEQYF.

This chain links TRBV28 with TRBJ2-7, with 7 nucleotides matching TRBD2. The CDR3 is 13 amino acids. Germline V gene data show CDR1 as MDHEN and CDR2 as SYDVKM. The V gene end was trimmed by 10 bases and the J gene end by 1 base; junction bases not matched to a gene: 7. In nucleotides, the CDR3 is TGTGCCACCCAAAAAGCGGGATCCTACGAGCAGTACTTC. Its protein product is CATQKAGSYEQYF.

The genes are TRBV28 and TRBJ1-1; maybe TRBD1 (6 bases). Trimming cost V 4 bases and J 0 bases, with 12 bases left between them. The CDR3 runs 15 residues. Germline V lookup: CDR1 MDHEN, CDR2 SYDVKM. CDR3 sequence (DNA): TGTGCCAGCAGTTACGAGGGGGGGATGAACACTGAAGCTTTCTTT. Amino acids: CASSYEGGMNTEAFF.

The chain carries TRBV27 and TRBJ1-2; 10 positions match TRBD1. Germline trimming cut 3 bases from V and 0 bases from J; bases unmatched to any gene: 1. Germline V gene sequence: CDR1 MNHEY, CDR2 SMNVEV (reference sequence). CDR3 length: 15 amino acids. The CDR3 reads CASSLGQGPNYGYTF. Written as DNA, the CDR3 is TGTGCCAGCAGTTTGGGACAGGGGCCTAACTATGGCTACACCTTC.

Only a few counts were recorded for this clone. V and J are TRBV5-4 and TRBJ1-2; weak D call: TRBD1 (6 bases). The CDR3 has 12 amino acids. CDR1 is SGHNT and CDR2 is YYREEE in the germline V gene (reference sequence). CDR3 loop: CGRGRGGYGYTF. CDR3 sequence (DNA): TGTGGTCGGGGGAGGGGGGGCTATGGCTACACCTTC.

The rearrangement links TRBV7-9 to TRBJ2-7; possibly TRBD2 for D (6 bases). CDR3 length: 19 residues. Germline values: CDR1 SEHNR, CDR2 FQNEAQ (reference sequence). V dropped 1 base and J dropped 0 bases, with 22 bases sitting between them. This CDR3 reads CASSLVSITRGIYSYEQYF. CDR3 DNA: TGTGCCAGCAGCTTAGTTTCCATCACTCGGGGGATCTACTCCTACGAGCAGTACTTC.

Only a few counts were recorded for this clone. The J gene is TRBJ1-1, the V gene TRBV6-1; tentative D call: TRBD1 (6 bases). This CDR3 comprises 13 residues. The germline gives CDR1 MNHNS, CDR2 SASEGT. Trimming removed 10 bases from V and 4 bases from J, with 16 bases in between. CDR3 loop: CATSGGPLTEAFF. The CDR3 nucleotides are TGTGCCACTAGCGGGGGGCCACTCACTGAAGCTTTCTTT.

This chain connects TRBV29-1 to TRBJ2-1; 8 bases map to TRBD2. The CDR3 consists of 13 residues. Germline V gene sequence: CDR1 SQVTM, CDR2 ANQGSEA. The V gene end was trimmed by 3 bases and the J gene end by 6 bases; junction bases not matched to a gene: 4. The CDR3 DNA is TGCAGCGTTGAGGGACTAGATGGCAATGAGCAGTTCTTC. It is translated as CSVEGLDGNEQFF.

The chain recombines TRBV11-2 with TRBJ2-1, with a possible D match to TRBD1 (5 bases). Trimming pared 5 bases from V and 0 bases from J, leaving 11 bases between. CDR1 SGHAT and CDR2 FQNNGV come from the germline V gene. This CDR3 contains 15 residues. The CDR3 region is CASSRQWRSYNEQFF. The DNA for the CDR3 is TGTGCCAGCAGCCGACAGTGGCGCTCCTACAATGAGCAGTTCTTC.

The CDR3 DNA reads TGTGCCAGTAGTTTTTCCGGCGGGAGCGGCTACGAGCAGTACTTC. Translated, it gives CASSFSGGSGYEQYF. The chain uses TRBV19 and TRBJ2-7; 7 nucleotides line up with TRBD2. This CDR3 is built from 15 residues. The V gene end was trimmed by 5 bases and the J gene end by 3 bases; junction bases not matched to a gene: 10. The V gene's germline CDR1 is LNHDA and CDR2 SQIVND (reference sequence).

The V gene is TRBV15, the J gene TRBJ1-1; perhaps TRBD1 as D (5 bases). V was shortened by 2 bases and J by 4 bases, with 8 bases between the two germline ends. The CDR3 covers 13 residues. The germline V gene has CDR1 LNHNV and CDR2 YYDKDF (reference sequence). This chain's CDR3 is CATSRHGGTEAFF. CDR3 sequence (DNA): TGTGCCACCAGCAGACACGGGGGCACTGAAGCTTTCTTT. Supplemented by reference TRBV15 and TRBJ1-1, the full variable domain reads DAMVIQNPRYQVTQFGKPVTLSCSQTLNHNVMYWYQQKSSQAPKLLFHYYDKDFNNEADTPDNFQSRRPNTSFCFLDIRSPGLGDTAMYLCATSRHGGTEAFFGQGTRLTVV.

V and J are TRBV30 and TRBJ2-2; possibly TRBD2 for D (5 bases). Germline CDR1 is GTSNPN and CDR2 is SVGIG (reference sequence). The CDR3 loop spans 14 amino acids. With 2 bases removed from V and 5 bases from J, the gap between germline ends came to 12 bases. The CDR3 bases are TGTGCCTGGAGTACGGGAATGGGGACCGGGGAGCTGTTTTTT. Its translation: CAWSTGMGTGELFF.

The rearrangement uses TRBV16 and TRBJ1-5; D is ambiguous. V dropped 0 bases and J dropped 6 bases, with 9 bases sitting between them. This CDR3 spans 14 amino acids. CDR1 and CDR2 from the germline V gene are KGHSY and FQNENV. The CDR3 nucleotides read TGTGCCAGCAGCCAATCGGCTGAGGTTCAGCCCCAGCATTTT. Protein sequence: CASSQSAEVQPQHF.

This chain joins TRBV7-3 and TRBJ2-2; the D gene is possibly TRBD2 (6 bases). The CDR3 runs 14 residues. CDR1 and CDR2 from the germline V gene are SGHTA and FQGTGA. The V end lost 2 bases, the J end lost 4 bases, and 8 bases lay between the germline ends. The CDR3 DNA is TGTGCCAGCAGCTTATCCGGGGGCACCGGGGAGCTGTTTTTT. As protein: CASSLSGGTGELFF.

Note on this clone: Germline and junction disagree at one end, which may indicate a read error. The chain is built from TRBV7-7 and TRBJ2-1; TRBD2 aligns across 9 bases. This CDR3 is built from 15 residues. The germline gives CDR1 SSHAT, CDR2 FNYEAQ (reference sequence). The CDR3 DNA reads TGTGCTAGCAGCTTAAGGACTAGCGAACCCGGTGAGCAGTTCTTC. Amino acids: CASSLRTSEPGEQFF.